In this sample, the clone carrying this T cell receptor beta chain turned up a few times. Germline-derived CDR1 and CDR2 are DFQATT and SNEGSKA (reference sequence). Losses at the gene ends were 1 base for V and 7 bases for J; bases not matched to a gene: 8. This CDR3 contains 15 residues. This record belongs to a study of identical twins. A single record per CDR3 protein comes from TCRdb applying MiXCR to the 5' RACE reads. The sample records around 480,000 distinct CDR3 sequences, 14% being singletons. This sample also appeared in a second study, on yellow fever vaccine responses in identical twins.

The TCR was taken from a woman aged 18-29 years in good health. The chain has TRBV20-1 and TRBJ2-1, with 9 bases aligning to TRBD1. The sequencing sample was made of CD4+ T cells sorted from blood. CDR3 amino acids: CSARGSGTGPNEQFF. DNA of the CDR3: TGCAGTGCTAGAGGCTCCGGGACAGGGCCTAATGAGCAGTTCTTC.